This T cell receptor (beta chain) was sequenced in a study of cytomegalovirus exposure and HLA in healthy donors. Overall study context: Genetic ancestry analysis placed around 76% of the 300 to 500 donors that were genotyped in the Caucasian-associated cluster.

Despite likely unrecorded immune exposures, the donors were nominally healthy at the time of sampling. The PCR used 60 Vbeta and 13 Jbeta primers. Clones were read by immunoSEQ multiplex PCR, and TCRdb kept only the in-frame ones, dropping some. The data contain about 130,000 clones, roughly 74% of them singletons. A note on this clone: Its antigen is undetermined.

Study findings and constraints: Within an earlier analysis, most TCR beta V segments proved productive either about 90% or about 30% of the time.

The sequence was collected from a woman aged 45-59 years in good health and CMV-seropositive. Sequenced: PBMCs.

The CDR3 bases are TGCGCCAGCAGCTTGGTACAGGGGCGAGGGGAGACCCAGTACTTC. Its translation: CASSLVQGRGETQYF. The chain has TRBV5-1 and TRBJ2-5; 7 bases agree with TRBD1. With 0 bases clipped from V and 5 bases from J, the junction kept 7 bases outside the gene matches. Germline lookup yields CDR1 SGHRS and CDR2 YFSETQ. The CDR3 loop spans 15 amino acids. Drawing the rest from reference TRBV5-1 and TRBJ2-5, the complete variable domain is KAGVTQTPRYLIKTRGQQVTLSCSPISGHRSVSWYQQTPGQGLQFLFEYFSETQRNKGNFPGRFSGRQFSNSRSEMNVSTLELGDSALYLCASSLVQGRGETQYFGPGTRLLVL.